Shown below are 7 T cell receptor beta chains from a single sample sequenced in a study of blood T cell repertoires in COVID-19. TCRdb keeps only in-frame clones here, not all; method: immunoSEQ multiplex PCR. The profile shows more than 95,000 clones, roughly 79% of them singletons. Sequencing was performed on peripheral blood. The receptors originated from a man aged 70 or older with active or convalescent COVID-19.

The chain employs TRBV2 and TRBJ2-7; 10 bases match TRBD2. This CDR3 has 15 residues. V dropped 7 bases and J dropped 0; count of bases not matched to a gene: 6. In germline, CDR1 is SNHLY, CDR2 FYNNEI. CDR3 bases: TGTGCCAGCATTTACCTAGCGGGAGCCTCCTACGAGCAGTACTTC. Protein product: CASIYLAGASYEQYF.

This clone was detected once. The chain combines TRBV6-1 with TRBJ2-7; perhaps TRBD1 as D (6 bases). V was pared by 3 bases and J by 0 bases, with 9 bases between. The CDR3 has 14 amino acids. The germline V gene encodes CDR1 MNHNS and CDR2 SASEGT. CDR3 in amino acids: CASSEDSSSYEQYF. For the CDR3, the DNA is TGTGCCAGCAGTGAGGACAGCAGCTCCTACGAGCAGTACTTC.

V and J are TRBV5-1 and TRBJ2-7, with TRBD2 identical over 8 bases. After removal of 4 bases from V and 2 bases from J, the junction contained 5 bases not matched to a gene. The CDR3 totals 14 residues. Germline-derived CDR1 and CDR2 are SGHRS and YFSETQ. The CDR3 DNA sequence: TGCGCCAGCAGCCTAACTAGCGGTCCCTACGAGCAGTACTTC. Translation: CASSLTSGPYEQYF.

This clone has just a few counts. This chain links TRBV28 with TRBJ2-5; the D gene is possibly TRBD2 (5 bases). Trimming removed 1 base at V and 3 bases at J, with 6 bases between. Germline lookup yields CDR1 MDHEN and CDR2 SYDVKM. This CDR3 comprises 13 residues. The CDR3: CASSLSREETQYF. In nucleotides, the CDR3 is TGTGCCAGCAGTTTATCGAGGGAAGAGACCCAGTACTTC.

The genes are TRBV11-3 and TRBJ2-7; D is perhaps TRBD1 (5 bases). V was pared by 2 bases and J by 0 bases, with 14 bases between. This CDR3 is 16 amino acids long. Germline values: CDR1 SGHNT, CDR2 YENEEA. This CDR3 reads CASSLRGTGTSYEQYF. Written as DNA, the CDR3 is TGTGCCAGCAGCTTAAGAGGAACAGGAACCTCCTACGAGCAGTACTTC.

The V gene is TRBV27, the J gene TRBJ2-5; D possibly corresponds to TRBD2 (6 bases). CDR1 is MNHEY and CDR2 is SMNVEV in the germline V gene (reference sequence). The CDR3 length is 13 residues. The ends were cut back, 6 bases at V and 0 bases at J, with 8 bases in the middle. The CDR3 DNA sequence: TGTGCCAGCAGGCCGGGGGACCAAGAGACCCAGTACTTC. Protein sequence: CASRPGDQETQYF.

The chain employs TRBV12-5 and TRBJ2-7; 9 bases fit TRBD1. Germline V gives CDR1 LGHNT, CDR2 FRNRAP. This CDR3 comprises 15 residues. V was clipped by 2 bases and J by 7 bases; unmatched bases: 9. CDR3 protein: CASGLTLSGTGEQYF. The DNA for the CDR3 is TGTGCTAGTGGTTTGACGCTGTCCGGGACAGGGGAGCAGTACTTC.